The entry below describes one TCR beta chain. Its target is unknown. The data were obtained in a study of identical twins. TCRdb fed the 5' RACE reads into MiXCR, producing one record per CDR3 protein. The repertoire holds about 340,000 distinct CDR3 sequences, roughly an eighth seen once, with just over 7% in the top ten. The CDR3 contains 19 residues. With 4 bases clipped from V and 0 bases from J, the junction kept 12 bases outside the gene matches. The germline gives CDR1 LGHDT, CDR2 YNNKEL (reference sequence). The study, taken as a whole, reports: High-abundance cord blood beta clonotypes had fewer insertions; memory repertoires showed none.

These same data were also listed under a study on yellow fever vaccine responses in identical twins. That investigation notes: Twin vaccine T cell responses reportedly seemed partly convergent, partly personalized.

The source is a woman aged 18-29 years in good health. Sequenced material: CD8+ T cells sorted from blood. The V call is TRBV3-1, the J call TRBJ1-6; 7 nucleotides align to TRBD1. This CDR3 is CASSPTAGTASSYNSPLHF. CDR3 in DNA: TGTGCCAGCAGCCCCACCGCCGGGACAGCGAGCTCCTATAATTCACCCCTCCACTTT.